This T cell receptor beta chain was found in a study of blood T cell repertoires in COVID-19. Whole-study context: Whether acute or convalescent, the COVID-19 samples came from the United States, Italy and Spain. Sources were T cells, B-cell-depleted T cells, or PBMCs; the material itself was cDNA or gDNA.

How the authors handled the data: Reference gene primer amplification gave nucleated cell count estimates. Sequencing was performed with immunoSEQ multiplex PCR; in TCRdb, only in-frame clones are kept and a portion is missing. V and J calls and clone size are copied from that table; D and trimming were computed from the DNA. The repertoire consists of approximately 180,000 clones, with over 80% occurring once and the leading ten covering 6.5% to 8.5%. In Seattle, patients joined the study during active infection and were tracked longitudinally. V was shortened by 4 bases and J by 4 bases, with 13 bases between the two germline ends. Looked up from germline, CDR1 is SEHNR and CDR2 is FQNEAQ (reference sequence). CDR3 size: 14 residues.

The TCR originated in a middle-aged woman with COVID-19, enrolled during active disease. The gene calls are TRBV7-9 and TRBJ1-1; TRBD1 might be the D (6 bases). Sequences were obtained from peripheral blood. Here the CDR3 reads CASSSPRGRTEAFF. The CDR3 nucleotides read TGTGCCAGCAGCTCACCCAGGGGCCGCACTGAAGCTTTCTTT.